This TCR beta chain was sequenced for a study of T cell repertoires in cytomegalovirus infection. TCRdb ran MiXCR on the reads and lists one entry per CDR3 protein. The sample carries 130,000 or so distinct CDR3 sequences, approximately 5.9% recorded once. Germline V gives CDR1 GTSNPN, CDR2 SVGIG (reference sequence). The V end was cut by 2 bases, the J end by 6 bases, with 9 bases between. The CDR3 is 12 amino acids. This clonotype appeared many times. This chain connects TRBV30 to TRBJ2-3, with D possibly matching TRBD1 (5 bases). The sequence came from a human donor in good health (CMV status not recorded). Some clones in this sample may be carry-over from other donors' samples. The sample taken for sequencing was PBMCs. CDR3 loop: CAWSPGWDTQYF. For the CDR3, the DNA is TGTGCCTGGAGTCCAGGGTGGGATACGCAGTATTTT.